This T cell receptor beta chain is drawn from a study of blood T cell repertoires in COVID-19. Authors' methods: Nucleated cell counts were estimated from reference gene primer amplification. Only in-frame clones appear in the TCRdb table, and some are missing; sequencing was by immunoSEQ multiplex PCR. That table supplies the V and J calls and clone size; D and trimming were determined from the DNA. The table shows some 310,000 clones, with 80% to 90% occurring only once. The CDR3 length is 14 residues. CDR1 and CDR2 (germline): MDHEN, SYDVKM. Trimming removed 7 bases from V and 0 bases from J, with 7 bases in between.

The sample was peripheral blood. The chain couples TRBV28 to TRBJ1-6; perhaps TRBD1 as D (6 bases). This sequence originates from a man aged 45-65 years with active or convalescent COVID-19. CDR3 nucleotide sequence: TGTGCCAGCATGGGGGCCTCCTATAATTCACCCCTCCACTTT. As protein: CASMGASYNSPLHF.